Below are 18 T cell receptor beta chains sequenced from a single sample in a study of CD8+CD57+ T cells in acquired aplastic anemia. Genomic DNA constituted the template upon which TCR beta VDJ and CDR3 profiling was performed. TCRdb ran MiXCR on the reads and lists one entry per CDR3 protein. The sample holds 42,000 or so distinct CDR3 sequences, approximately 71% seen once. The specimen sequenced was sorted CD4+, CD8+, or CD8+CD57+ T cells (not recorded which) from PBMCs. These TCRs come from a human donor in good health, serving as a control.

In regard to this clonotype: The CDR3 does not close with the conserved phenylalanine or tryptophan, likely indicating a read error. The genes are TRBV10-3 and TRBJ2-3; 7 bases fit TRBD2. Trimming removed 6 bases from V and 6 bases from J; junction bases left unmatched: 3. Germline lookup yields CDR1 ENHRY and CDR2 SYGVKD. The CDR3 is made up of 12 amino acids. CDR3 protein: CAISRAGDTQYL. In DNA form, the CDR3 reads TGTGCCATCAGCCGAGCGGGGGATACGCAGTATCTT.

In the case of this clonotype: A read error is likely, as this CDR3 ends without the conserved phenylalanine or tryptophan. CDR3 amino acids: CAISESDEKLFL. CDR3 DNA: TGTGCCATCAGTGAGTCGGACGAAAAACTGTTTCTT. The V gene is TRBV10-3, the J gene TRBJ1-4; no reliable D call. The V and J ends lost 0 bases and 8 bases respectively, with 4 bases between them. This CDR3 contains 12 residues. Germline CDR1 is ENHRY and CDR2 is SYGVKD.

V is TRBV20-1 and J is TRBJ1-1; 9 bases line up with TRBD1. CDR3 length: 14 amino acids. Germline V CDR1 and CDR2: DFQATT, SNEGSKA (reference sequence). The V gene end was trimmed by 5 bases and the J gene end by 6 bases; junction bases not matched to a gene: 10. CDR3 sequence (DNA): TGCAGTGCTCAACCTGTCGGGACAGGGCCTGAAGCTTTCTTT. It yields the protein CSAQPVGTGPEAFF.

The chain carries TRBV20-1 and TRBJ2-5, with no clear D. CDR3 length: 12 residues. The V end was cut by 1 base, the J end by 1 base, with 4 bases between. The germline CDR1 and CDR2 sequences are DFQATT and SNEGSKA (reference sequence). The CDR3 here is CSARVIQETQYF. The DNA for the CDR3 is TGCAGTGCTAGAGTCATCCAAGAGACCCAGTACTTC.

This clonotype was seen a handful of times. The chain carries TRBV30 and TRBJ1-5, with a tentative D call TRBD1 (5 bases). The CDR3 has 13 amino acids. The germline V and J ends were trimmed by 1 base and 4 bases, with 8 bases remaining between them. Germline CDR1 is GTSNPN and CDR2 is SVGIG (reference sequence). The DNA of the CDR3 is TGTGCCTGGAGTGCCTGGACAAATCAGCCCCAGCATTTT. This gives the protein CAWSAWTNQPQHF. The entire variable domain, with the rest obtained from reference TRBV30 and TRBJ1-5, is as follows: SQTIHQWPATLVQPVGSPLSLECTVEGTSNPNLYWYRQAAGRGLQLLFYSVGIGQISSEVPQNLSASRPQDRQFILSSKKLLLSDSGFYLCAWSAWTNQPQHFGDGTRLSIL.

The rearrangement joins TRBV20-1 to TRBJ2-5; D tentatively fits TRBD1 or TRBD2 (6 bases each). Trimming removed 0 bases from V and 5 bases from J, with 13 bases in between. Germline V CDR1 and CDR2: DFQATT, SNEGSKA (reference sequence). The CDR3 runs 14 residues. CDR3 residues: CSARDGGGLETQYF. DNA of the CDR3: TGCAGTGCTAGAGATGGAGGGGGGCTTGAGACCCAGTACTTC.

The V gene is TRBV5-8, the J gene TRBJ1-2; no definite D call. Trimming cost V 2 bases and J 8 bases, with 7 bases left between them. The CDR3 spans 11 residues. In germline, CDR1 is SGHTS, CDR2 YDEGEE. CDR3 sequence (DNA): TGTGCCAGCAGCTTATCAGGCGGCTACACCTTC. Amino acids: CASSLSGGYTF.

The chain employs TRBV20-1 and TRBJ2-5; possibly TRBD1 for D (5 bases). Germline lookup yields CDR1 DFQATT and CDR2 SNEGSKA (reference sequence). The CDR3 totals 12 residues. Deletions cut 7 bases from V and 3 bases from J, with 12 bases between. CDR3 nucleotides: TGCAGTGTCACAGGCCGCGAAGAGACCCAGTACTTC. The encoded protein is CSVTGREETQYF.

This chain connects TRBV20-1 to TRBJ2-7; 10 bases match TRBD1. Trimming at V came to 3 bases and at J to 3 bases, leaving 8 bases not matched to a gene. This CDR3 is 15 amino acids long. CDR1 and CDR2 from the germline V gene are DFQATT and SNEGSKA (reference sequence). This chain's CDR3 is CSARRKGQGSYEQYF. The CDR3, as DNA: TGCAGTGCTAGGAGAAAGGGACAGGGGAGCTACGAGCAGTACTTC.

This clonotype was detected once. The V gene is TRBV25-1, the J gene TRBJ1-1, with TRBD1 matching over 12 bases. Trimming at V came to 5 bases and at J to 6 bases, leaving 10 bases not matched to a gene. Germline V lookup: CDR1 MGHDK, CDR2 SYGVNS. The CDR3 covers 16 residues. Here the CDR3 DNA reads TGTGCCAGCAGTCTAACGGGGACAGGGGGCACTGCTGAAGCTTTCTTT. The encoded protein is CASSLTGTGGTAEAFF.

V is TRBV7-3 and J is TRBJ1-1; D remains ambiguous. This CDR3 spans 13 amino acids. V shed 5 bases and J shed 5 bases, with 12 bases lying between them. Germline CDR1 SGHTA, CDR2 FQGTGA. The CDR3 is CASSPGTLTEAFF. The CDR3, as DNA: TGTGCCAGCAGCCCCGGAACTCTGACTGAAGCTTTCTTT.

The chain recombines TRBV20-1 with TRBJ2-5; 7 nucleotides align to TRBD1. This CDR3 is 15 amino acids long. The V gene's germline CDR1 is DFQATT and CDR2 SNEGSKA (reference sequence). V lost 2 bases, J lost 3 bases, and 9 bases stayed unmatched. CDR3 region: CSARSPPGGEETQYF. In DNA, the CDR3 is TGCAGTGCTAGATCACCCCCAGGGGGAGAAGAGACCCAGTACTTC.

V and J are TRBV7-8 and TRBJ1-1; no firm D call. The CDR3 covers 14 residues. CDR1 and CDR2 (germline): SGHVS, FQNEAQ. V was shortened by 2 bases and J by 5 bases, with 12 bases between the two germline ends. The CDR3 sequence is CASSLSQMGTEAFF. In nucleotides, the CDR3 is TGTGCCAGCAGCTTATCGCAAATGGGGACTGAAGCTTTCTTT. The full variable domain, its missing parts supplied by reference TRBV7-8 and TRBJ1-1, is GAGVSQSPRYKVAKRGQDVALRCDPISGHVSLFWYQQALGQGPEFLTYFQNEAQLDKSGLPSDRFFAERPEGSVSTLKIQRTQQEDSAVYLCASSLSQMGTEAFFGQGTRLTVV.

This clonotype occurred once. The chain combines TRBV25-1 with TRBJ2-1, with 7 bases identical to TRBD1. The CDR3 is 15 amino acids. V lost 5 bases to trimming and J lost 4 bases; unmatched junction nucleotides: 8. Per germline, CDR1 MGHDK and CDR2 SYGVNS. The CDR3 DNA reads TGTGCCAGCAGTCAGTCTAGGACAGGTTACAATGAGCAGTTCTTC. It encodes CASSQSRTGYNEQFF.

The chain is built from TRBV2 and TRBJ1-1; tentatively, D is TRBD1 (5 bases). Germline CDR1 and CDR2: SNHLY and FYNNEI. Trimming cost V 8 bases and J 4 bases, with 14 bases left between them. The length of the CDR3 is 13 residues. As DNA, the CDR3 is TGTGCCAGCGTGGGGCGGGGGGTCACTGAAGCTTTCTTT. This gives the protein CASVGRGVTEAFF.

V and J are TRBV14 and TRBJ2-2; 7 nucleotides line up with TRBD2. Germline V gives CDR1 SGHDN, CDR2 FVKESK. The CDR3 has 15 residues. The V and J ends lost 4 bases and 5 bases, in that order; junction bases with no gene match: 7. As DNA, the CDR3 is TGTGCCAGCAGCCTAAGGACTAGTAGGACCGGGGAGCTGTTTTTT. Its protein is CASSLRTSRTGELFF.

This chain uses TRBV10-3 with TRBJ2-7, with TRBD1 as a possible D gene (6 bases). CDR1 and CDR2 (germline): ENHRY, SYGVKD. CDR3 length equals 12 residues. V was trimmed by 6 bases and J by 7 bases, leaving 13 bases between them. CDR3 region: CAIRRTEEEQYF. As DNA, the CDR3 is TGTGCCATCAGAAGGACAGAGGAAGAGCAGTACTTC.

In this sample, this clonotype turned up many times. The chain combines TRBV7-1 with TRBJ2-1, with TRBD2 matching over 13 bases. TRBV7-1 is given ORF status, its function remaining uncertain. The V segment lost 5 bases and the J segment 0 bases; nucleotides outside the gene matches: 7. This CDR3 is built from 18 residues. The CDR3 sequence is CASSPGLAGASSYNEQFF. The DNA of the CDR3 is TGTGCCAGCAGCCCAGGACTAGCGGGGGCGAGCTCCTACAATGAGCAGTTCTTC.